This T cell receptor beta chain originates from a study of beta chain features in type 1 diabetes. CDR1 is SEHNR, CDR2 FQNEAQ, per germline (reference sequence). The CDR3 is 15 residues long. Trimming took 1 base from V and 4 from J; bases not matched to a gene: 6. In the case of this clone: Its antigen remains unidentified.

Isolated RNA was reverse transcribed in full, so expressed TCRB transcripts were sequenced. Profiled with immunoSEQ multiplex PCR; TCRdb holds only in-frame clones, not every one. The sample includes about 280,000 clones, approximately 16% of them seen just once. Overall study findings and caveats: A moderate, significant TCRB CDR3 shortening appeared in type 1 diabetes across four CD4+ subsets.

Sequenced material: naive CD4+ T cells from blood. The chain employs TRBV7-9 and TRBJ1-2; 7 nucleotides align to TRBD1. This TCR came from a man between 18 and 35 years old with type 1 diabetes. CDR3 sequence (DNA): TGTGCCAGCAGCTTAGGGGACAGCTCCGCCTATGGCTACACCTTC. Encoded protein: CASSLGDSSAYGYTF. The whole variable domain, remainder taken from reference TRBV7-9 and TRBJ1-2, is DTGVSQNPRHKITKRGQNVTFRCDPISEHNRLYWYRQTLGQGPEFLTYFQNEAQLEKSRLLSDRFSAERPKGSFSTLEIQRTEQGDSAMYLCASSLGDSSAYGYTFGSGTRLTVV.